The 8 T cell receptor beta chains presented below share a single source sample, sequenced in a study of tissue T cells after allogeneic stem cell transplantation. Here immunoSEQ multiplex PCR was the method, and the copy in TCRdb shows in-frame clones only, minus some. The sample includes more than 40,000 clones, approximately 70% of them seen just once. Sequenced material: sorted cells pooled from one or two spleens. The receptor set was obtained from a pool of C57BL/6 mice in good health.

Remarks on this clone: Genes and germline are mouse. The observed sequence ends 1 residue before the CDR3 terminus, with the missing tail filled in from the germline J gene. The rearrangement joins TRBV15 to TRBJ2-4; D possibly corresponds to TRBD2 (5 bases). CDR3 size: 14 residues. V lost 4 bases, J lost 0 bases, and 8 bases lay in between. From germline, CDR1 is SGHND and CDR2 FRSKSL. Incomplete CDR3 DNA: TGTGCCAGCAGTTCGGACTTTAGTCAAAACACCTTGTAC. As protein: CASSSDFSQNTLY. The entire CDR3 reads CASSSDFSQNTLYF.

A remark on this clone: Gene names are mouse gene names. The read ends 1 residue early relative to the CDR3; the germline J gene fills the gap. This chain uses TRBV13-2 with TRBJ1-1; 7 nucleotides line up with TRBD1. Germline trimming cut 4 bases from V and 4 bases from J; bases unmatched to any gene: 7. The germline gives CDR1 NNHNN, CDR2 SYGAGS (reference sequence). The CDR3 sequence is 14 residues long. CDR3 in amino acids: CASGPGQRSTEVFF. The DNA read from the CDR3 is TGTGCCAGCGGTCCGGGACAGAGGAGCACAGAAGTCTTC.

Comments on this clone: Genes and germline are mouse. The read terminates 1 residue ahead of where the CDR3 ends, so the germline J gene completes it. The rearrangement joins TRBV2 to TRBJ1-4, with 12 positions matching TRBD1. CDR3 length: 16 amino acids. The germline V gene has CDR1 LGHNA and CDR2 YSYQKL. The V segment lost 0 bases and the J segment 7 bases; nucleotides outside the gene matches: 3. The sequenced CDR3 bases are TGTGCCAGCAGCCAAGATGGGACAGGGGGCGGCGAAAGATTATTT. This encodes CASSQDGTGGGERLF. The full CDR3 sequence reads CASSQDGTGGGERLFF.

This clone showed up just a few times. Genes and germline come from the mouse. The read falls 1 residue short of the CDR3 end, and the missing part is taken from the germline J gene. This chain joins TRBV13-3 and TRBJ2-1, with 8 bases that match TRBD1. Trimming at V came to 7 bases and at J to 4 bases, leaving 4 bases not matched to a gene. Germline V gene lookup returns CDR1 NNHDY and CDR2 SYVADS. CDR3 length: 13 amino acids. CDR3 bases read: TGTGCCAGCGCCCGGGACAGGTATGCTGAGCAGTTC. Translation: CASARDRYAEQF. The entire CDR3 protein is CASARDRYAEQFF.

With regard to this clone: Each gene name is a mouse one. The read terminates 1 residue ahead of where the CDR3 ends, so the germline J gene completes it. V and J are TRBV5 and TRBJ2-7, with TRBD2 matching 8 bases. Germline loops: CDR1 LGHNA, CDR2 YNLKQL (reference sequence). The junction had 6 bases not matched to a gene; V was cut back by 3 bases and J by 5 bases. CDR3 length: 14 residues. CDR3 bases read: TGTGCCAGCAGCCACGGGGGGGGGCGGGATGAACAGTAC. Translating gives CASSHGGGRDEQY. The complete CDR3 reads CASSHGGGRDEQYF.

Concerning this clone itself: Mouse gene names and germline throughout. The read terminates 1 residue before the CDR3 end, so the remaining end is supplied by the germline J gene. The chain uses TRBV2 and TRBJ2-7; D may be TRBD2 (6 bases). V lost 0 bases to trimming and J lost 3 bases, with 9 bases between them. Germline V lookup: CDR1 LGHNA, CDR2 YSYQKL. This CDR3 has 14 amino acids. The sequenced part of the CDR3 DNA is TGTGCCAGCAGCCAAGAGTTGGGGGACTATGAACAGTAC. Protein: CASSQELGDYEQY. The CDR3 in its entirety is CASSQELGDYEQYF.

This clone was detected only once. The genes and germline here are from mouse. The read finishes 1 residue shy of the CDR3 end, and the germline J gene is used to complete it. The chain recombines TRBV12-1 with TRBJ2-5; D not certain. The germline V gene encodes CDR1 SGHSN and CDR2 HYEKVE. The V and J ends lost 1 base and 0 bases respectively, with 7 bases between them. The CDR3 sequence is 14 residues long. The CDR3 DNA, read in part, is TGTGCCAGCTCTCTAGACAATAACCAAGACACCCAGTAC. Protein sequence: CASSLDNNQDTQY. The CDR3 reads in full as CASSLDNNQDTQYF.

Of note for this clone: The listed genes are named as in mouse. From the germline J gene comes the end of the CDR3, since the read stops 1 residue before it. The rearrangement links TRBV12-2 to TRBJ1-2; D might be TRBD1 (6 bases). The CDR3 runs to 14 residues. Germline V gives CDR1 SGHLS, CDR2 HYDKME. V shed 0 bases and J shed 0 bases, with 7 bases lying between them. The part of the CDR3 DNA that was read is TGTGCCAGCTCTCTCGCAGGGGCAAACTCCGACTACACC. As protein: CASSLAGANSDYT. The whole CDR3 sequence reads CASSLAGANSDYTF.